Below, 14 T cell receptor beta chains from the same sample are listed, as sequenced in a study of human T cells and chemical hapten exposure. TCRdb ran MiXCR on the RACE reads and lists one entry per CDR3 protein. The data contain 300,000 to 400,000 distinct CDR3 sequences, around 7% of them singletons. As to time point: patch test 1, 2 weeks after DPC sensitization. Regarding treatment: therapeutic diphenylcyclopropenone sensitization with weekly scalp DPC. The source was whole blood, collected in connection with sensitization to the hapten diphenylcyclopropenone (DPC). The receptors shown here come from a woman younger than 35 with alopecia areata. Some clones in this sample may be carry-over from other donors' samples.

In this sample, this clonotype turned up a few times. J is TRBJ1-1 and V is TRBV2; the D is unclear. Germline CDR1 and CDR2: SNHLY and FYNNEI. The CDR3 length is 13 residues. V was pared by 5 bases and J by 1 base, with 8 bases between. CDR3 DNA sequence: TGTGCCAGCAGTATGGACGGGAACACTGAAGCTTTCTTT. Its translation: CASSMDGNTEAFF.

J is TRBJ1-1 and V is TRBV10-3, with a possible D match to TRBD1 (5 bases). V lost 8 bases, J lost 5 bases, and 15 bases lay in between. Germline loops: CDR1 ENHRY, CDR2 SYGVKD. The CDR3 totals 13 residues. DNA for the CDR3: TGTGCCATCTCTTATTCCTCAGGGACTGAAGCTTTCTTT. It translates to CAISYSSGTEAFF.

This clonotype was seen a handful of times. The chain couples TRBV7-2 to TRBJ1-5; TRBD1 is a possible D gene (5 bases). Germline V gene data show CDR1 as SGHTA and CDR2 as FQGNSA. V was shortened by 1 base and J by 7 bases, with 14 bases between the two germline ends. The CDR3 has 15 residues. The CDR3 protein is CASSLVWAGRQPQHF. The DNA of the CDR3 is TGTGCCAGCAGCTTAGTATGGGCAGGGAGGCAGCCCCAGCATTTT.

The chain recombines TRBV3-1 with TRBJ2-5, with TRBD2 matching 9 bases. Trimming at V came to 4 bases and at J to 5 bases, leaving 11 bases not matched to a gene. CDR3 length: 16 residues. In germline, CDR1 is LGHDT, CDR2 YNNKEL (reference sequence). The CDR3 reads CASSPGAGGLKETQYF. Here the CDR3 DNA reads TGTGCCAGCAGCCCTGGAGCGGGGGGCTTAAAGGAGACCCAGTACTTC.

This clonotype was counted many times. The genes are TRBV6-2 or TRBV6-3 and TRBJ1-4; possible D gene TRBD1, 5 bases. Trimming took 2 bases from V and 6 from J, leaving 10 bases between them. CDR1 and CDR2 from the germline V gene are MNHEY and SVGEGT. The CDR3 is 14 residues long. In nucleotides, the CDR3 is TGTGCCAGCAGTTACGGCGGGGCGCATGAAAAACTGTTTTTT. It yields the protein CASSYGGAHEKLFF.

This chain links TRBV6-2 or TRBV6-3 with TRBJ2-1, with 9 bases that match TRBD1. This CDR3 is 16 amino acids long. The V gene's germline CDR1 is MNHEY and CDR2 SVGEGT. The V and J ends lost 0 bases and 8 bases, in that order; junction bases with no gene match: 8. The CDR3 reads CASSYSTGGGRDEQFF. The DNA for the CDR3 is TGTGCCAGCAGTTACTCTACAGGGGGCGGGCGCGATGAGCAGTTCTTC.

V and J are TRBV20-1 and TRBJ2-3; TRBD2 aligns across 7 bases. This CDR3 region has 15 residues. V was pared by 0 bases and J by 4 bases, with 7 bases of the junction left unmatched. Germline lookup yields CDR1 DFQATT and CDR2 SNEGSKA (reference sequence). DNA of the CDR3: TGCAGTGCTAGAGATCGACTAGCCATGGCAGATACGCAGTATTTT. Encoded protein: CSARDRLAMADTQYF.

This clonotype has more than one count but fewer than ten. V and J are TRBV29-1 and TRBJ2-3; 13 bases agree with TRBD2. Germline assignment: CDR1 SQVTM and CDR2 ANQGSEA. This CDR3 is 15 amino acids long. V lost 6 bases and J lost 3; bases outside the gene matches: 6. The CDR3 DNA is TGCAGCGTGGGGGGACTAGCGGGGAGGACAGATACGCAGTATTTT. It codes for CSVGGLAGRTDTQYF.

This chain links TRBV7-9 with TRBJ1-5, with no clear D. There are 12 residues in the CDR3. Trimming cost V 4 bases and J 5 bases, with 6 bases left between them. The germline gives CDR1 SEHNR, CDR2 FQNEAQ (reference sequence). In DNA, the CDR3 is TGTGCCAGCAGCTCCTCAGATCAGCCCCAGCATTTT. It yields the protein CASSSSDQPQHF.

This clonotype was seen repeatedly, ten times or more. The chain carries TRBV20-1 and TRBJ1-4; 9 bases map to TRBD1. CDR3 length equals 15 residues. The junction had 5 bases not matched to a gene; V was cut back by 3 bases and J by 3 bases. From germline, CDR1 is DFQATT and CDR2 SNEGSKA (reference sequence). CDR3 in amino acids: CSARGQGSANEKLFF. The CDR3 coding sequence is TGCAGTGCTAGGGGACAGGGTTCGGCTAATGAAAAACTGTTTTTT.

V is TRBV13 and J is TRBJ1-1; 10 nucleotides align to TRBD1. The CDR3 is 15 amino acids. J gave up 3 bases and V 4 bases, and 5 bases lay outside the gene matches. Germline CDR1 reads PRHDT; CDR2 reads FYEKMQ (reference sequence). CDR3 nucleotides: TGTGCCAGCAGCTCGACAGGGGGCTTGGACACTGAAGCTTTCTTT. Translated: CASSSTGGLDTEAFF.

In this sample, this clonotype turned up a few times. CDR3 sequence (DNA): TGCAGTGCTAGAGAAAGGACAGGAACCTACAATGAGCAGTTCTTC. This gives the protein CSARERTGTYNEQFF. The V gene is TRBV20-1, the J gene TRBJ2-1, with 7 nucleotides matching TRBD1. The J segment lost 2 bases and the V segment lost 0 bases, leaving 4 bases of the junction unmatched. CDR1 and CDR2 (germline): DFQATT, SNEGSKA (reference sequence). The CDR3 totals 15 residues.

This clonotype occurred a few times. This chain uses TRBV3-1 with TRBJ1-4; D might be TRBD1 (6 bases). Looked up from germline, CDR1 is LGHDT and CDR2 is YNNKEL (reference sequence). The CDR3 covers 18 residues. Trimming left V 0 bases short and J 0 bases short, with 14 bases between. CDR3 in DNA: TGTGCCAGCAGCCAAGAGCAAGCTACAGGGCCAACTAATGAAAAACTGTTTTTT. Protein product: CASSQEQATGPTNEKLFF.

Many counts were recorded for this clonotype. This chain connects TRBV7-2 to TRBJ1-2; D is uncertain. Looked up from germline, CDR1 is SGHTA and CDR2 is FQGNSA. Trimming pared 3 bases from V and 7 bases from J, leaving 12 bases between. There are 13 residues in the CDR3. The CDR3 region has the DNA TGTGCCAGCAGCTTGGCTGACATTCCTGGCTACACCTTC. It is translated as CASSLADIPGYTF.